These T cell receptor beta chains were read from a single sample in a study. TCRdb used MiXCR to reprocess the 5' RACE reads, holding one entry per CDR3 protein. The sample shows approximately 60,000 distinct CDR3 sequences, less than 30% of them seen only once. Sequences were obtained from tumor-infiltrating Tregs sorted from the breast tumor. The receptors shown here come from a female donor with breast cancer. Each CDR3 is given with its conserved first and last residue. The order of the fields is clone size, J gene, D gene, V gene, CDR3 DNA, CDR3 protein. The D gene is left open where the match is weak. Expanded clones get a size class; other rows say once, few or many, or leave the size out.

few | TRBJ2-7 | TRBD1 | TRBV4-3 | TGCGCCAGCAGCCAAGTAGGACAGGGGCTGGGCGAGCAGTACTTC | CASSQVGQGLGEQYF
NA | TRBJ2-7 | NA | TRBV4-1 | TGCGCCAGCAGCCACAGAGTAGGCTACGAGCAGTACTTC | CASSHRVGYEQYF
NA | TRBJ1-2 | NA | TRBV27 | TGTGCCAGCAGTCCCAGACAGGAAGAGAATGGCTACACCTTC | CASSPRQEENGYTF
NA | TRBJ2-1 | TRBD2 | TRBV4-1 | TGCGCCAGCAGCCAACGACTCGCGGGAGAGGGCAATGAGCAGTTCTTC | CASSQRLAGEGNEQFF
NA | TRBJ1-2 | TRBD1 | TRBV28 | TGTGCCAGCAGTGTTTTGGCAGGGGGCGGCGGCTACACCTTC | CASSVLAGGGGYTF
NA | TRBJ1-1 | NA | TRBV29-1 | TGCAGCGTTGGTAGTGGGAACACTGAAGCTTTCTTT | CSVGSGNTEAFF
many | TRBJ1-1 | NA | TRBV4-1 | TGCGCCAGCAGCCAAGAAAGCTCAACGGCGGCTTTCTTT | CASSQESSTAAFF
few | TRBJ2-1 | TRBD1 | TRBV29-1 | TGCAGCGTTGAACCAGGGGGCATCTACAATGAGCAGTTCTTC | CSVEPGGIYNEQFF
NA | TRBJ2-1 | TRBD1 | TRBV3-1 | TGTGCCAGCAGCCGACAGGGATGGGACAATGAGCAGTTCTTC | CASSRQGWDNEQFF
few | TRBJ2-1 | NA | TRBV5-1 | TGCGCCAGCAGCTTGGACAGGGTCTACAATGAGCAGTTCTTC | CASSLDRVYNEQFF
many | TRBJ2-5 | NA | TRBV7-2 | TGTGCCAGCAGCCGACCTGCCCAGCGTCAGACCCAGTACTTC | CASSRPAQRQTQYF
few | TRBJ1-2 | NA | TRBV6-5 | TGTGCCAGCAGGCCGACTTATGGCTGCACCTTC | CASRPTYGCTF
NA | TRBJ1-4 | NA | TRBV25-1 | TGTGCCAGCAGTAGGGGGTATGAAAAACTGTTTTTT | CASSRGYEKLFF
many | TRBJ1-5 | NA | TRBV7-9 | TGTGCCAGCAGCGACATCAATCAGCCCCAGCATTTT | CASSDINQPQHF